This T cell receptor (beta chain) was found in a study of CD8+ T cells in alopecia areata. Whole-study context: Each day, treated patients took oral tofacitinib twice, at 5 to 10 mg per dose.

Extraction and reverse transcription of RNA yielded cDNA as the sequencing template. Clones were read by immunoSEQ multiplex PCR, and TCRdb kept only the in-frame ones, dropping some. The table has around 100,000 clones, around three fifths seen once. The V end was cut by 8 bases, the J end by 7 bases, with 11 bases between. CDR1 is MNHNS and CDR2 is SASEGT in the germline V gene. This CDR3 contains 12 residues. A few counts support this clone. As to treatment: oral pan-JAK inhibitor, 5-10 mg twice daily. Those with alopecia areata gave lesional scalp punch biopsies and peripheral blood. The rearrangement links TRBV6-1 to TRBJ2-2; D unresolved. The sample in question was CD8+ T cells sorted from blood, obtained at week 24, from a patient treated with tofacitinib. This sequence was found in a human donor with alopecia areata. For the CDR3, the DNA is TGTGCCAGCGAAAATCCAGGCGGGGAGCTGTTTTTT. Protein sequence: CASENPGGELFF.